This T cell receptor beta chain came from a study of cytomegalovirus exposure and HLA in healthy donors. V lost 6 bases to trimming and J lost 2 bases; unmatched junction nucleotides: 2. Germline loops: CDR1 SQVTM, CDR2 ANQGSEA. The CDR3 sequence is 13 residues long. 60 Vbeta and 13 Jbeta primers were used in PCR. Sequencing used immunoSEQ multiplex PCR; TCRdb keeps in-frame clones, though not all of them. The sample has 100,000 to 120,000 clones, approximately 83% seen once. About this clone: Other DNA sequences in the sample encode the same CDR3.

The sequenced sample was PBMCs. The sequence came from a middle-aged man in good health and CMV-seronegative. The chain uses TRBV29-1 and TRBJ2-2, with 8 bases fitting TRBD1. Here the CDR3 reads CSVDRGNTGELFF. In DNA, the CDR3 is TGCAGCGTCGACAGGGGAAACACCGGGGAGCTGTTTTTT.